These 29 T cell receptor beta chains were all obtained from the same sample, sequenced in a study of CD8 T cells in Susac syndrome. Reverse transcription used about 0.45 to 1 ug RNA and random hexamers. TCRdb processed the immunoSEQ multiplex PCR reads anew with MiXCR; each CDR3 protein has one entry. The data show about 140,000 distinct CDR3 sequences, more than 85% seen once. Sequenced: CD4+ T cells from PBMCs. These receptors were obtained from a human donor with Susac syndrome.

The V gene is TRBV2, the J gene TRBJ2-7; D gene unclear. Trimming removed 6 bases from V and 0 bases from J, with 6 bases in between. Germline V gene data show CDR1 as SNHLY and CDR2 as FYNNEI. The CDR3 consists of 12 residues. The CDR3 DNA is TGTGCCAGCAGGGGAAACTCCTACGAGCAGTACTTC. It specifies CASRGNSYEQYF.

The V gene is TRBV2, the J gene TRBJ2-1, with 9 nucleotides matching TRBD2. The germline CDR1 and CDR2 sequences are SNHLY and FYNNEI. With V trimmed by 4 bases and J by 5 bases, 3 bases remained unmatched. This CDR3 is 14 amino acids long. Here the CDR3 DNA reads TGTGCCAGCAGTGGGCTAGCGGGACACAATGAGCAGTTCTTC. Translating it yields CASSGLAGHNEQFF.

The V call is TRBV6-6, the J call TRBJ1-5; D is unclear. The CDR3 contains 12 residues. CDR1 is MNHNY and CDR2 is SVGAGI in the germline V gene (reference sequence). V was trimmed by 8 bases and J by 4 bases, leaving 9 bases between them. CDR3 residues: CASAQGNQPQHF. CDR3 nucleotides: TGTGCCAGCGCCCAAGGGAATCAGCCCCAGCATTTT.

This chain uses TRBV29-1 with TRBJ1-4; a possible D gene is TRBD1 (6 bases). Germline CDR1 and CDR2: SQVTM and ANQGSEA. Trimming removed 3 bases at V and 8 bases at J, with 13 bases between. The CDR3 length is 13 residues. The CDR3 DNA sequence: TGCAGCGTTGAGAACAGGGTTGGGGAAAAACTGTTTTTT. Protein product: CSVENRVGEKLFF.

The rearrangement uses TRBV30 and TRBJ1-2, with no clear D. Germline assignment: CDR1 GTSNPN and CDR2 SVGIG (reference sequence). The V end was cut by 4 bases, the J end by 4 bases, with 7 bases between. This CDR3 has 11 amino acids. CDR3 nucleotide sequence: TGTGCCTGGACCGGAGCCTATGGCTACACCTTC. Its translation is CAWTGAYGYTF.

The chain employs TRBV4-1 and TRBJ2-5; D is unclear. The germline gives CDR1 MGHRA, CDR2 YSYEKL. This CDR3 has 14 amino acids. V dropped 1 base and J dropped 1 base, with 7 bases sitting between them. The CDR3 reads CASSQGEVQETQYF. The DNA of the CDR3 is TGCGCCAGCAGCCAAGGTGAAGTCCAAGAGACCCAGTACTTC.

This chain uses TRBV9 with TRBJ2-3; 10 bases are a match to TRBD1. J lost 4 bases, V lost 4 bases, and 12 bases had no gene match. Per germline, CDR1 SGDLS and CDR2 YYNGEE. CDR3 size: 17 residues. CDR3 nucleotides: TGTGCCAGCAGCCCACGACAGGGGGCCTCTCGAGCAGATACGCAGTATTTT. Amino acid sequence: CASSPRQGASRADTQYF.

The rearrangement links TRBV29-1 to TRBJ1-5; D unresolved. Trimming pared 5 bases from V and 0 bases from J, leaving 8 bases between. The CDR3 loop spans 13 amino acids. Germline V gene data show CDR1 as SQVTM and CDR2 as ANQGSEA. The CDR3 DNA reads as TGCAGCGTTACAGAAAATAGCAATCAGCCCCAGCATTTT. Residues: CSVTENSNQPQHF.

This chain links TRBV28 with TRBJ1-2, with 9 bases aligning to TRBD1. Germline CDR1 and CDR2: MDHEN and SYDVKM. The V and J ends lost 4 bases and 1 base, in that order; junction bases with no gene match: 10. The CDR3 has 17 amino acids. CDR3 amino acids: CASSSRAWDRVNYGYTF. The CDR3, as DNA: TGTGCCAGCAGTTCTCGGGCGTGGGACAGGGTTAACTATGGCTACACCTTC.

This clonotype was recorded once. This chain links TRBV20-1 with TRBJ2-1, with D possibly TRBD2 on 6 matching bases. Germline CDR1 is DFQATT and CDR2 is SNEGSKA (reference sequence). The CDR3 has 17 residues. V was trimmed by 6 bases and J by 1 base, leaving 22 bases between them. Here the CDR3 DNA reads TGCAGTGCACATGGGGGAGGCGGCCAAGGGTCCTACAATGAGCAGTTCTTC. Its protein is CSAHGGGGQGSYNEQFF.

This chain joins TRBV12-3 or TRBV12-4 and TRBJ2-3; 8 bases are shared with TRBD2. CDR3 length: 16 residues. V gave up 3 bases and J gave up 3 bases; unmatched junction bases: 8. The CDR3 bases are TGTGCCAGCAGTTTTTCCGGGACTAGGGGGACAGATACGCAGTATTTT. Amino acids: CASSFSGTRGTDTQYF.

V usage is TRBV4-1 and J usage is TRBJ1-5, with 8 positions matching TRBD1. The CDR3 covers 14 residues. Germline V gives CDR1 MGHRA, CDR2 YSYEKL. Unmatched junction bases numbered 5, after V lost 4 bases and J lost 6 bases. The CDR3 here is CASSPGQEFQPQHF. CDR3 nucleotide sequence: TGCGCCAGCAGCCCGGGACAGGAATTTCAGCCCCAGCATTTT.

The chain has TRBV30 and TRBJ1-1; D uncertain. CDR3 length: 14 residues. V was clipped by 4 bases and J by 5 bases, with 17 bases between them. From germline, CDR1 is GTSNPN and CDR2 SVGIG (reference sequence). Here the CDR3 reads CAWILTARDTEAFF. The CDR3 DNA follows: TGTGCCTGGATTCTCACAGCGAGGGATACTGAAGCTTTCTTT.

The J gene is TRBJ2-2, the V gene TRBV5-6; TRBD2 matches 7 bases. CDR3 size: 15 residues. The germline CDR1 and CDR2 sequences are SGHDT and YYEEEE. With 5 bases clipped from V and 1 base from J, the junction kept 5 bases outside the gene matches. CDR3: CASRVRGRNTGELFF. The CDR3 region has the DNA TGTGCCAGCAGGGTGCGGGGGAGGAACACCGGGGAGCTGTTTTTT.

This clonotype was counted once. The chain links TRBV6-4 to TRBJ2-2; 7 bases match TRBD1. CDR3 length equals 14 residues. Trimming at V came to 2 bases and at J to 6 bases, leaving 3 bases not matched to a gene. CDR1 is MRHNA, CDR2 SNTAGT, per germline. CDR3 sequence reads: CASSDKGAAGELFF. In DNA, the CDR3 is TGTGCCAGCAGTGACAAGGGGGCAGCCGGGGAGCTGTTTTTT.

The V and J genes are TRBV20-1 and TRBJ1-1; TRBD1 aligns across 7 bases. With V trimmed by 0 bases and J by 4 bases, 5 bases remained unmatched. This CDR3 spans 14 amino acids. From germline, CDR1 is DFQATT and CDR2 SNEGSKA (reference sequence). DNA of the CDR3: TGCAGTGCTAGAGATGACAGGGTTGCCACTGAAGCTTTCTTT. Translation gives CSARDDRVATEAFF.

This clonotype was counted a single time. This rearrangement joins TRBV12-3 or TRBV12-4 to TRBJ2-1, with no clear D. V was cut by 3 bases and J by 1 base, with 4 bases left in between. The CDR3 spans 13 residues. As DNA, the CDR3 is TGTGCCAGCAGTTTCGGGTCCTACAATGAGCAGTTCTTC. Its protein product is CASSFGSYNEQFF.

The J gene is TRBJ1-1, the V gene TRBV6-1, with 8 positions matching TRBD1. The CDR3 spans 15 residues. Germline V CDR1 and CDR2: MNHNS, SASEGT. Trimming removed 5 bases from V and 1 base from J; junction bases left unmatched: 6. CDR3 sequence reads: CASSPRTGPNTEAFF. In DNA form, the CDR3 reads TGTGCCAGCAGTCCTCGGACAGGGCCGAACACTGAAGCTTTCTTT.

The chain recombines TRBV7-9 with TRBJ1-1; unclear D gene. This CDR3 has 11 amino acids. The V end lost 1 base, the J end lost 8 bases, and 5 bases lay between the germline ends. Germline loops: CDR1 SEHNR, CDR2 FQNEAQ (reference sequence). CDR3 DNA: TGTGCCAGCAGCTTAGACAGAGAAGCTTTCTTT. Its translation is CASSLDREAFF.

The J gene is TRBJ2-7, the V gene TRBV11-2; TRBD1 aligns across 10 bases. The CDR3 is made up of 14 amino acids. The V and J ends lost 5 bases and 7 bases, in that order; junction bases with no gene match: 8. The germline V gene encodes CDR1 SGHAT and CDR2 FQNNGV. CDR3 region: CASSPRQGAREQYF. In DNA form, the CDR3 reads TGTGCCAGCAGCCCCAGACAGGGGGCGCGGGAGCAGTACTTC.

This rearrangement joins TRBV6-5 to TRBJ2-5; D not resolved. The V end lost 0 bases, the J end lost 3 bases, and 17 bases lay between the germline ends. Germline CDR1 is MNHEY and CDR2 is SVGAGI. There are 17 residues in the CDR3. The CDR3 protein is CASSYSSMRPQEETQYF. For the CDR3, the DNA is TGTGCCAGCAGTTACTCGAGTATGAGGCCGCAAGAAGAGACCCAGTACTTC.

The chain uses TRBV9 and TRBJ1-2; 7 nucleotides line up with TRBD1. This CDR3 is 14 amino acids long. Germline lookup yields CDR1 SGDLS and CDR2 YYNGEE. V was clipped by 2 bases and J by 7 bases; unmatched bases: 8. CDR3 amino acids: CASSVSTGFSGYTF. CDR3 coding DNA: TGTGCCAGCAGCGTCTCGACAGGGTTCAGTGGCTACACCTTC.

V is TRBV3-1 and J is TRBJ1-4, with D tentatively TRBD1 (6 bases). The CDR3 is 14 amino acids. Germline CDR1 is LGHDT and CDR2 is YNNKEL (reference sequence). Trimming removed 4 bases at V and 4 bases at J, with 10 bases between. CDR3 nucleotide sequence: TGTGCCAGCAGCCGACAGGTGGATAATGAAAAACTGTTTTTT. Residues: CASSRQVDNEKLFF. Full variable domain (outside the CDR3, taken from reference TRBV3-1 and TRBJ1-4): DTAVSQTPKYLVTQMGNDKSIKCEQNLGHDTMYWYKQDSKKFLKIMFSYNNKELIINETVPNRFSPKSPDKAHLNLHINSLELGDSAVYFCASSRQVDNEKLFFGSGTQLSVL.

The CDR3 nucleotides read TGTGCCAGCTCACCCGGGACAACCTACGAGCAGTACTTC. It is translated as CASSPGTTYEQYF. This chain uses TRBV18 with TRBJ2-7, with a weak D call TRBD1 (6 bases). V lost 3 bases, J lost 2 bases, and 8 bases lay in between. The CDR3 runs to 13 residues. Germline assignment: CDR1 KGHSH and CDR2 LQKENI.

The chain employs TRBV29-1 and TRBJ2-2; no clear D gene. Germline V gene data show CDR1 as SQVTM and CDR2 as ANQGSEA. V lost 4 bases and J lost 1, with 7 bases in between. The CDR3 runs 13 residues. This CDR3 is CSVGRQNTGELFF. The CDR3 DNA sequence: TGCAGCGTTGGTAGGCAGAACACCGGGGAGCTGTTTTTT.

V gene TRBV4-1 combines with J gene TRBJ1-4; D gene unclear. V was shortened by 1 base and J by 5 bases, with 11 bases between the two germline ends. Per the germline V gene, CDR1 is MGHRA and CDR2 is YSYEKL. CDR3 length equals 15 residues. The CDR3 loop reads CASSQAHYGNEKLFF. The CDR3 nucleotides are TGCGCCAGCAGCCAAGCCCATTATGGGAATGAAAAACTGTTTTTT.

The rearrangement uses TRBV12-3 or TRBV12-4 and TRBJ1-5; D gene uncertain. This CDR3 is 13 amino acids long. V lost 4 bases, J lost 3 bases, and 7 bases lay in between. The CDR3 spells CASSSRDNQPQHF. The DNA of the CDR3 is TGTGCCAGCAGTTCACGGGACAATCAGCCCCAGCATTTT.

V gene TRBV20-1 combines with J gene TRBJ2-7; 8 bases are shared with TRBD1. The CDR3 runs 14 residues. Trimming removed 3 bases from V and 5 bases from J; junction bases left unmatched: 9. Germline assignment: CDR1 DFQATT and CDR2 SNEGSKA (reference sequence). CDR3 bases: TGCAGTGCTAGCCGCGGACAGGGAGTCGACGAGCAGTACTTC. Its translation: CSASRGQGVDEQYF.

This clonotype was seen a single time. At one end, the junction sequence differs from germline, possibly due to a read error. The V call is TRBV15, the J call TRBJ2-1, with 8 bases that match TRBD1. This CDR3 has 13 residues. Germline CDR1 reads LNHNV; CDR2 reads YYDKDF (reference sequence). For the CDR3, the DNA is TGTGCCACCAGCAGATACGGGGACAGGCGGCCCCGGTTC. This translates into CATSRYGDRRPRF.